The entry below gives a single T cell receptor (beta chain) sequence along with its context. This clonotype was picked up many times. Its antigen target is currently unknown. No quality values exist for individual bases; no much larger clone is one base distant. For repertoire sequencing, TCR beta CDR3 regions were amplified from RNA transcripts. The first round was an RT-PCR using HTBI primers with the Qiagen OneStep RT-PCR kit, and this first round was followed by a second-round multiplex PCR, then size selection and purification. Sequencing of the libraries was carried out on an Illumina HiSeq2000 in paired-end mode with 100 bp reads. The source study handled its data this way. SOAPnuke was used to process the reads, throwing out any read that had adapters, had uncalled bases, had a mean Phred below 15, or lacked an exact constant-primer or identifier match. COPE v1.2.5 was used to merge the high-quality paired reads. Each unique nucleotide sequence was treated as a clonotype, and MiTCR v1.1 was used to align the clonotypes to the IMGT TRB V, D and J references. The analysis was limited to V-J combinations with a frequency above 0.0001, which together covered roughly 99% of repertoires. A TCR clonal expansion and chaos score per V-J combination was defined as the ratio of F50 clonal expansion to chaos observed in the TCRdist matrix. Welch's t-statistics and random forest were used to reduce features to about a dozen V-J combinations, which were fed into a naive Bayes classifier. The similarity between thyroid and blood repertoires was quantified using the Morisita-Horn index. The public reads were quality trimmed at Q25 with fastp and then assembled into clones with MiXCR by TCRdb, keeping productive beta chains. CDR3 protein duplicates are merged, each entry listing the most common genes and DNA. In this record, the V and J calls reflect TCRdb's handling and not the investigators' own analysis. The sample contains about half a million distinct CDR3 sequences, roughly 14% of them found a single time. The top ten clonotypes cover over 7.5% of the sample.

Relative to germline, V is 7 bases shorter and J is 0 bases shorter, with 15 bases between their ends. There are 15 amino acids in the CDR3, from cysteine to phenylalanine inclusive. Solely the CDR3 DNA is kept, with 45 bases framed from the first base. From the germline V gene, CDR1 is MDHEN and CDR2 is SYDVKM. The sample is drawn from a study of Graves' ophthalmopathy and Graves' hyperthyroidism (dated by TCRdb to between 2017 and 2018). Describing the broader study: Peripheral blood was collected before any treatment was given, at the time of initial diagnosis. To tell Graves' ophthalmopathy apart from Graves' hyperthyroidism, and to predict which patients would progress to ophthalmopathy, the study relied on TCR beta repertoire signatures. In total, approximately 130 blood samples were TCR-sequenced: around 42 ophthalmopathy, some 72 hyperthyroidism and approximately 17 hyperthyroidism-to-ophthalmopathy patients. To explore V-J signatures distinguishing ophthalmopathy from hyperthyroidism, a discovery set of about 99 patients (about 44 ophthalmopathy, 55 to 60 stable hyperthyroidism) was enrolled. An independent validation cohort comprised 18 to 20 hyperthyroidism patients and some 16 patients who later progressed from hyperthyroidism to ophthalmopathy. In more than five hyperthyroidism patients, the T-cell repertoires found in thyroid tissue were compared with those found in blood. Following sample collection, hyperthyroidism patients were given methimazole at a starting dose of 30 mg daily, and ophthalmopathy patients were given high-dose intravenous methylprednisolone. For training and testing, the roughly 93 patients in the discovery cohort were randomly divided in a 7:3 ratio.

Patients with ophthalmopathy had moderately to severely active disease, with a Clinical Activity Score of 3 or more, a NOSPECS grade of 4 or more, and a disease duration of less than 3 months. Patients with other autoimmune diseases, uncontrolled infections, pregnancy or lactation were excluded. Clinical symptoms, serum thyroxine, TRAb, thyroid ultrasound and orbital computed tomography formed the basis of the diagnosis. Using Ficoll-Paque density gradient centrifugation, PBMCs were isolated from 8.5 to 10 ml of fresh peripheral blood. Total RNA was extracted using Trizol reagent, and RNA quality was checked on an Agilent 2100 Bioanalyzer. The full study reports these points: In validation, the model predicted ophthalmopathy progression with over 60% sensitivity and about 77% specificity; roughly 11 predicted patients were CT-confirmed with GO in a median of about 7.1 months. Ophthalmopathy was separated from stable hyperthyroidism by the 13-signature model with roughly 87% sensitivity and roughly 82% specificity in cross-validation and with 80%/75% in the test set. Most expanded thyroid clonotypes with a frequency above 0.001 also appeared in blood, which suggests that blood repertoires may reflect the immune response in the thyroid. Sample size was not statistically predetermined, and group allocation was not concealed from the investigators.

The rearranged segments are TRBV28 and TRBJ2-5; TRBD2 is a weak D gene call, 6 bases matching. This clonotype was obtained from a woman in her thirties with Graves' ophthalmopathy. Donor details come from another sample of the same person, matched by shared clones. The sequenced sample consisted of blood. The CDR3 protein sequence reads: CASTPSGAYQETQYF. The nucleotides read TGTGCCAGCACCCCCTCGGGAGCGTACCAAGAGACCCAGTACTTC.